These 9 T cell receptor beta chains were sequenced from one sample in a study of Graves' ophthalmopathy and Graves' hyperthyroidism. Transcripts of RNA were the source for amplifying TCR beta CDR3 regions. Investigators did first-round RT-PCR with HTBI primers, then second-round multiplex PCR. TCRdb itself ran the multiplex PCR reads through MiXCR, one entry per CDR3 protein. The sample includes fewer than 350,000 distinct CDR3 sequences, 15% to 20% of them seen just once. The sequenced sample consisted of peripheral blood. Source of these receptors: an adult man with Graves' ophthalmopathy.

This clonotype was detected many times. The chain has TRBV3-1 and TRBJ1-1, with a tentative D call TRBD1 (5 bases). Trimming cost V 2 bases and J 9 bases, with 13 bases left between them. Looked up from germline, CDR1 is LGHDT and CDR2 is YNNKEL (reference sequence). The CDR3 is 13 amino acids. The CDR3 here is CASSQQGVGKAFF. CDR3 sequence (DNA): TGTGCCAGCAGCCAACAAGGGGTCGGTAAAGCTTTCTTT.

This clonotype appeared many times. The chain is built from TRBV11-2 and TRBJ2-7, with 7 bases fitting TRBD2. Looked up from germline, CDR1 is SGHAT and CDR2 is FQNNGV. The junction had 13 bases not matched to a gene; V was cut back by 2 bases and J by 0 bases. CDR3 length: 18 residues. For the CDR3, the DNA is TGTGCCAGCAGCTTATCAGGCGGGAGCCGCGACTACTCCTACGAGCAGTACTTC. The encoded protein is CASSLSGGSRDYSYEQYF.

This chain uses TRBV28 with TRBJ1-6; D unresolved. The CDR3 is made up of 15 amino acids. Germline V gene lookup returns CDR1 MDHEN and CDR2 SYDVKM. Deletions cut 7 bases from V and 0 bases from J, with 10 bases between. The CDR3 coding sequence is TGTGCCAGCATACCCCTCAGCTCCTATAATTCACCCCTCCACTTT. Its translation is CASIPLSSYNSPLHF.

This clonotype was counted ten times or more. CDR3 in amino acids: CASSEALRRYEQYF. The CDR3, as DNA: TGTGCCAGCAGTGAAGCGCTTAGGAGGTACGAGCAGTACTTC. V and J are TRBV2 and TRBJ2-7; possible D gene TRBD2, 5 bases. Germline V gene data show CDR1 as SNHLY and CDR2 as FYNNEI. Between the trimmed V and J ends, which lost 0 bases and 4 bases, there was a span of 10 bases. The CDR3 loop spans 14 amino acids.

This clonotype came up many times. The chain links TRBV18 to TRBJ2-7; D is perhaps TRBD1 (5 bases). The V and J ends lost 3 bases and 5 bases respectively, with 8 bases between them. The CDR3 is made up of 12 amino acids. CDR1 and CDR2 (germline): KGHSH, LQKENI. The CDR3 loop reads CASSPQGHEQYF. The CDR3 region has the DNA TGTGCCAGCTCACCCCAGGGCCACGAGCAGTACTTC. Based on the CDR3 plus reference TRBV18 and TRBJ2-7, the full variable domain is NAGVMQNPRHLVRRRGQEARLRCSPMKGHSHVYWYRQLPEEGLKFMVYLQKENIIDESGMPKERFSAEFPKEGPSILRIQQVVRGDSAAYFCASSPQGHEQYFGPGTRLTVT.

This clonotype was counted only a few times. The gene calls are TRBV18 and TRBJ2-5, with D possibly matching TRBD2 (6 bases). This CDR3 contains 15 residues. V lost 2 bases to trimming and J lost 4 bases, with 14 bases between them. Germline V lookup: CDR1 KGHSH, CDR2 LQKENI. The DNA of the CDR3 is TGTGCCAGCTCACCAGGAGGAGGGCCGCGAGAGACCCAGTACTTC. Translated: CASSPGGGPRETQYF.

This clonotype was recorded a few times. The J gene is TRBJ1-1, the V gene TRBV5-1; D uncertain. V lost 5 bases, J lost 5 bases, and 19 bases lay in between. Germline values: CDR1 SGHRS, CDR2 YFSETQ. This CDR3 contains 15 residues. CDR3 region: CASSRTDGLRTEAFF. CDR3 in DNA: TGCGCCAGCAGTCGTACGGACGGCCTGAGGACTGAAGCTTTCTTT.

This clonotype occurred many times. The chain is built from TRBV5-5 and TRBJ2-2, with D uncertain. This CDR3 comprises 16 residues. CDR1 is SGHKS and CDR2 is YYEKEE in the germline V gene (reference sequence). Trimming cost V 0 bases and J 1 base, with 10 bases left between them. The DNA of the CDR3 is TGTGCCAGCAGCTTGGCCAGTGGCCTGAACACCGGGGAGCTGTTTTTT. As protein: CASSLASGLNTGELFF.

The J gene is TRBJ1-5, the V gene TRBV5-1, with TRBD1 as a possible D gene (5 bases). Germline loops: CDR1 SGHRS, CDR2 YFSETQ. Trimming pared 1 base from V and 3 bases from J, leaving 11 bases between. CDR3 length equals 15 residues. The DNA of the CDR3 is TGCGCCAGCAGCTTGTCAACAGGAACCAATCAGCCCCAGCATTTT. This sequence encodes CASSLSTGTNQPQHF.